These 17 T cell receptor beta chains originate from one sample sequenced in a study of cytomegalovirus exposure and HLA in healthy donors. The PCR contained 60 Vbeta and 13 Jbeta primers. Measured with immunoSEQ multiplex PCR; TCRdb has only the in-frame clones, and not every one. The sample includes some 120,000 clones, roughly 70% seen only once; the top ten take around 3.9%. The sequencing sample was made of PBMCs. All receptors derive from a woman in her forties in good health and CMV-seronegative.

This CDR3 reads CASSPPRTSSGSTGELFF. The CDR3 nucleotides read TGTGCCAGCTCACCACCGAGAACGTCTAGCGGGTCCACCGGGGAGCTGTTTTTT. The gene calls are TRBV18 and TRBJ2-2, with TRBD2 matching 8 bases. CDR1 and CDR2 from the germline V gene are KGHSH and LQKENI. This CDR3 comprises 18 residues. Germline trimming cut 0 bases from V and 4 bases from J; bases unmatched to any gene: 10.

The chain joins TRBV28 to TRBJ1-5; no reliable D call. This CDR3 comprises 16 residues. CDR1 is MDHEN, CDR2 SYDVKM, per germline. The V end lost 3 bases, the J end lost 2 bases, and 14 bases lay between the germline ends. CDR3 amino acids: CASSFLARIGNQPQHF. The CDR3 nucleotides read TGTGCCAGCAGTTTTCTCGCCAGGATAGGCAATCAGCCCCAGCATTTT.

This clone occurred a few times. The rearrangement links TRBV5-6 to TRBJ2-3; 12 nucleotides line up with TRBD2. The CDR3 runs 15 residues. Germline V gene sequence: CDR1 SGHDT, CDR2 YYEEEE. V lost 4 bases and J lost 5; bases outside the gene matches: 5. The CDR3 nucleotides are TGTGCCAGCAGCGCGACTAGCGGGGGACAAGATACGCAGTATTTT. It is translated as CASSATSGGQDTQYF.

The chain recombines TRBV29-1 with TRBJ2-1; D is unresolved. Trimming cost V 5 bases and J 0 bases, with 26 bases left between them. The CDR3 has 19 amino acids. Germline CDR1 and CDR2: SQVTM and ANQGSEA. The CDR3 nucleotides read TGCAGCGTTACCTTAGATTCATTTTTACGGTCAAGCTCCTACAATGAGCAGTTCTTC. Its protein product is CSVTLDSFLRSSSYNEQFF.

About this clone: This CDR3 is also generated by other DNA sequences in the sample. The rearrangement joins TRBV5-1 to TRBJ2-3; tentative D call: TRBD1 (8 bases). With 3 bases removed from V and 3 bases from J, the gap between germline ends came to 14 bases. CDR3 length: 15 amino acids. Germline V gene lookup returns CDR1 SGHRS and CDR2 YFSETQ. CDR3 loop: CASSSGQGGTDTQYF. Written as DNA, the CDR3 is TGCGCCAGCAGCTCCGGACAGGGAGGGACAGATACGCAGTATTTT.

A single count supports this clone. This chain links TRBV5-4 with TRBJ1-2, with TRBD1 matching over 8 bases. CDR1 SGHNT and CDR2 YYREEE come from the germline V gene (reference sequence). V lost 4 bases, J lost 2 bases, and 7 bases stayed unmatched. This CDR3 contains 15 residues. The CDR3 protein is CASSTWTGPNYGYTF. The CDR3 DNA reads TGTGCCAGCAGCACGTGGACAGGGCCCAACTATGGCTACACCTTC.

The gene calls are TRBV12-1 and TRBJ2-7; the table's D call TRBD2 went unverified against the DNA. TRBV12-1 counts as a pseudogene. The CDR3 runs 16 residues. CDR3 in amino acids: CASSFRAGGPRREQYF. Written as DNA, the CDR3 is TGTGCCAGCAGCTTTAGGGCGGGAGGGCCTCGGCGAGAGCAGTACTTC.

The chain is built from TRBV18 and TRBJ1-1; 10 bases are a match to TRBD1. This CDR3 has 15 amino acids. J lost 5 bases, V lost 1 base, and 4 bases had no gene match. Germline V gene sequence: CDR1 KGHSH, CDR2 LQKENI. The CDR3 reads CASSPLGTGETEAFF. Written as DNA, the CDR3 is TGTGCCAGCTCACCACTCGGGACAGGGGAAACTGAAGCTTTCTTT.

J is TRBJ2-5 and V is TRBV6-5, with 9 bases that match TRBD2. Germline V gene sequence: CDR1 MNHEY, CDR2 SVGAGI. The CDR3 contains 14 residues. V lost 6 bases to trimming and J lost 2 bases; unmatched junction nucleotides: 4. CDR3 amino acids: CASRMTSGQETQYF. The CDR3 DNA is TGTGCCAGCAGGATGACTAGCGGTCAAGAGACCCAGTACTTC.

The rearrangement uses TRBV5-1 and TRBJ2-7; unclear D gene. The CDR3 length is 14 residues. Per the germline V gene, CDR1 is SGHRS and CDR2 is YFSETQ. Trimming left V 2 bases short and J 5 bases short, with 14 bases between. CDR3 amino acids: CASSLVGEAHEQYF. The DNA of the CDR3 is TGCGCCAGCAGCTTAGTAGGAGAAGCCCACGAGCAGTACTTC.

Remarks on this clone: Other DNA sequences in this sample translate to the same CDR3. The rearrangement uses TRBV5-1 and TRBJ2-1; 7 bases align to TRBD2. This CDR3 has 15 residues. The V and J ends lost 3 bases and 6 bases, in that order; junction bases with no gene match: 9. Germline CDR1 SGHRS, CDR2 YFSETQ. Here the CDR3 reads CASSSGLVIRNEQFF. CDR3 DNA sequence: TGCGCCAGCAGCTCTGGACTAGTAATTCGCAATGAGCAGTTCTTC.

The chain links TRBV29-1 to TRBJ1-4; D remains unclear. The CDR3 sequence is 13 residues long. Germline V gene sequence: CDR1 SQVTM, CDR2 ANQGSEA. With 4 bases removed from V and 6 bases from J, the gap between germline ends came to 12 bases. CDR3 residues: CSVAPGGHEKLFF. The CDR3 bases are TGCAGCGTTGCTCCAGGTGGGCATGAAAAACTGTTTTTT.

The rearrangement links TRBV4-3 to TRBJ2-4; 8 bases line up with TRBD2. From germline, CDR1 is LGHNA and CDR2 YSLEER. The CDR3 has 15 amino acids. Germline trimming cut 8 bases from V and 8 bases from J; bases unmatched to any gene: 14. In DNA form, the CDR3 reads TGCGCCAGCGGAGACAGCGGGGGCCCACGGGACATTCAGTACTTC. Its translation: CASGDSGGPRDIQYF.

This chain joins TRBV28 and TRBJ2-1; TRBD2 aligns across 7 bases. CDR3 size: 16 residues. Trimming cost V 2 bases and J 4 bases; bases outside gene matches: 8. Germline V CDR1 and CDR2: MDHEN, SYDVKM. The CDR3 DNA reads as TGTGCCAGCAGTTTACGAGCGGGACCGCTGTACAATGAGCAGTTCTTC. Translated, it gives CASSLRAGPLYNEQFF.

This clone was counted between two and nine times. The chain employs TRBV9 and TRBJ1-4; TRBD1 matches at 10 bases. The length of the CDR3 is 15 residues. The V and J ends lost 3 bases and 10 bases, in that order; junction bases with no gene match: 9. CDR1 SGDLS and CDR2 YYNGEE come from the germline V gene. The CDR3 loop is CASSEGQGRLAKLFF. The CDR3 region has the DNA TGTGCCAGCAGCGAGGGACAGGGGAGGCTCGCAAAACTGTTTTTT. The full variable domain, completed using reference TRBV9 and TRBJ1-4, is DSGVTQTPKHLITATGQRVTLRCSPRSGDLSVYWYQQSLDQGLQFLIQYYNGEERAKGNILERFSAQQFPDLHSELNLSSLELGDSALYFCASSEGQGRLAKLFFGSGTQLSVL.

This clone has just a few counts. The chain links TRBV7-7 to TRBJ1-1; D gene unclear. CDR3 length: 14 amino acids. CDR1 is SSHAT and CDR2 is FNYEAQ in the germline V gene (reference sequence). V was trimmed by 5 bases and J by 0 bases, leaving 10 bases between them. CDR3 loop: CASSPPTMNTEAFF. The CDR3 bases are TGTGCCAGCAGCCCTCCGACAATGAACACTGAAGCTTTCTTT.

V usage is TRBV9 and J usage is TRBJ2-5; D not certain. The last part of the DNA fits TRBJ2-7 better; the J call may be wrong. Germline CDR1 is SGDLS and CDR2 is YYNGEE. This CDR3 spans 16 amino acids. The DNA for the CDR3 is TGTGCCAGCAGCGTAGGCCCTAGTGCAGCCACCTACGAGCAGTACTTC. Its protein product is CASSVGPSAATYEQYF.